This T cell receptor (beta chain) was retrieved from a study of beta chain features in type 1 diabetes. Study details: Age, gender, cell numbers and subset yield matched between patients and controls.

With regard to this clone: The antigen is not known.

The entirety of the isolated RNA underwent reverse transcription, so expressed TCRB transcripts were sequenced. TCRdb's table, derived via immunoSEQ multiplex PCR, lists solely in-frame clones and lacks some. This table holds around 600,000 clones, roughly an eighth found once. Points from the study as a whole: A potential PCR bias toward shorter templates would be equal in patient and control samples. Among all four CD4+ subsets, Type 1 diabetes patients had TCRB CDR3s that were moderately but significantly shorter.

It was via CD45RO/CCR7/CD25/CD127/CD95/CD27 that CD4+ naive, central memory, regulatory and stem cell-like memory cells were sorted. Trimming cost V 2 bases and J 5 bases, with 13 bases left between them. The CDR3 sequence is 14 residues long. Germline V gene lookup returns CDR1 SGHRS and CDR2 YFSETQ. V usage is TRBV5-1 and J usage is TRBJ2-5; D is possibly TRBD1 (5 bases). Material: naive CD4+ T cells from blood. The TCR comes from a man between 25 and 39 years old with type 1 diabetes. The CDR3 spells CASSFGADGETQYF. In nucleotides, the CDR3 is TGCGCCAGCAGCTTTGGGGCCGATGGTGAGACCCAGTACTTC. Supplemented by reference TRBV5-1 and TRBJ2-5, the full variable domain reads KAGVTQTPRYLIKTRGQQVTLSCSPISGHRSVSWYQQTPGQGLQFLFEYFSETQRNKGNFPGRFSGRQFSNSRSEMNVSTLELGDSALYLCASSFGADGETQYFGPGTRLLVL.